Below, 32 T cell receptor beta chains from the same sample are listed, as sequenced in a study of cytomegalovirus exposure and HLA in healthy donors. PCR involved 60 Vbeta and 13 Jbeta primers. Assay used: immunoSEQ multiplex PCR; TCRdb lists only in-frame clones, some missing. The data contain around 150,000 clones, around 86% of them singletons. Sequencing was performed on PBMCs. Receptors originate from a girl aged 2-10 years in good health and CMV-seropositive.

This rearrangement joins TRBV30 to TRBJ1-1, with 7 nucleotides matching TRBD1. Germline assignment: CDR1 GTSNPN and CDR2 SVGIG (reference sequence). The J segment lost 4 bases and the V segment lost 5 bases, leaving 7 bases of the junction unmatched. The CDR3 runs to 13 residues. DNA of the CDR3: TGTGCCTGGGACACGCACAGGGGCACTGAAGCTTTCTTT. This codes for CAWDTHRGTEAFF.

V usage is TRBV29-1 and J usage is TRBJ2-4, with a weak D call TRBD1 (5 bases). Per the germline V gene, CDR1 is SQVTM and CDR2 is ANQGSEA. Trimming left V 2 bases short and J 6 bases short, with 8 bases between. This CDR3 is built from 12 residues. The CDR3 loop is CSVEQGGNIQYF. CDR3 DNA sequence: TGCAGCGTTGAACAGGGCGGAAACATTCAGTACTTC.

The chain links TRBV27 to TRBJ2-7, with D maybe TRBD1 (7 bases). The CDR3 sequence is 13 residues long. CDR1 is MNHEY and CDR2 is SMNVEV in the germline V gene (reference sequence). The V end was cut by 6 bases, the J end by 4 bases, with 13 bases between. The CDR3 DNA follows: TGTGCCAGCAGCCGGGGGACAGAATACGAGCAGTACTTC. Its translation is CASSRGTEYEQYF.

This clone came up a few times. V usage is TRBV6-4 and J usage is TRBJ1-2; 8 nucleotides agree with TRBD1. The CDR3 runs to 13 residues. J lost 7 bases, V lost 7 bases, and 8 bases had no gene match. Per germline, CDR1 MRHNA and CDR2 SNTAGT. In DNA, the CDR3 is TGTGCCAGCACCCCCGGACAGGGTAGTGGCTACACCTTC. As protein: CASTPGQGSGYTF.

This CDR3 reads CAWRVGQGSYEQYF. DNA for the CDR3: TGTGCCTGGAGAGTGGGTCAGGGATCCTACGAGCAGTACTTC. The J gene is TRBJ2-7, the V gene TRBV30, with TRBD1 as a possible D gene (5 bases). V lost 3 bases, J lost 1 base, and 13 bases lay in between. This CDR3 region has 14 residues. CDR1 GTSNPN and CDR2 SVGIG come from the germline V gene (reference sequence).

The chain combines TRBV7-2 with TRBJ1-4, with 7 bases that match TRBD1. Losses at the gene ends were 5 bases for V and 5 bases for J; bases not matched to a gene: 5. Germline V gene sequence: CDR1 SGHTA, CDR2 FQGNSA. The CDR3 is 14 amino acids. CDR3 residues: CASSRGGPNEKLFF. CDR3 DNA sequence: TGTGCCAGCAGCCGAGGGGGCCCCAATGAAAAACTGTTTTTT.

V usage is TRBV28 and J usage is TRBJ1-5; TRBD1 matches 9 bases. Germline V lookup: CDR1 MDHEN, CDR2 SYDVKM. The CDR3 is 15 amino acids. V lost 6 bases, J lost 0 bases, and 3 bases stayed unmatched. CDR3 sequence reads: CASSLQGASNQPQHF. Here the CDR3 DNA reads TGTGCCAGCAGCCTACAGGGGGCTAGCAATCAGCCCCAGCATTTT.

V is TRBV5-4 and J is TRBJ2-2, with unresolved D. The CDR3 has 13 residues. Germline assignment: CDR1 SGHNT and CDR2 YYREEE (reference sequence). V was pared by 4 bases and J by 1 base, with 5 bases between. The CDR3 is CASSPGNTGELFF. In nucleotides, the CDR3 is TGTGCCAGCAGCCCAGGGAACACCGGGGAGCTGTTTTTT.

The chain is built from TRBV2 and TRBJ1-3, with D perhaps matching TRBD1 (5 bases). The V and J ends lost 5 bases and 1 base respectively, with 15 bases between them. This CDR3 spans 16 amino acids. Germline values: CDR1 SNHLY, CDR2 FYNNEI. The CDR3 sequence: CASSSQGSFSGNTIYF. The CDR3 coding sequence is TGTGCCAGCAGTTCTCAGGGTTCATTTTCTGGAAACACCATATATTTT.

The chain has TRBV28 and TRBJ2-3; 9 positions agree with TRBD2. CDR1 MDHEN and CDR2 SYDVKM come from the germline V gene. CDR3 length: 15 amino acids. V lost 4 bases to trimming and J lost 4 bases; unmatched junction nucleotides: 6. The CDR3 DNA reads TGTGCCAGCAGTTCAGCGGGAGGCGTGGCAGATACGCAGTATTTT. Its protein is CASSSAGGVADTQYF.

The gene calls are TRBV30 and TRBJ2-3, with D possibly matching TRBD2 (5 bases). V was shortened by 0 bases and J by 4 bases, with 14 bases between the two germline ends. From germline, CDR1 is GTSNPN and CDR2 SVGIG (reference sequence). The CDR3 covers 15 residues. The CDR3 spells CAWSVRLALADTQYF. The CDR3 coding sequence is TGTGCCTGGAGTGTACGGCTAGCTTTGGCAGATACGCAGTATTTT.

This clone was seen only a few times. The chain combines TRBV27 with TRBJ2-7; D possibly corresponds to TRBD1 (5 bases). CDR3 length: 14 residues. CDR1 is MNHEY, CDR2 SMNVEV, per germline (reference sequence). The V end lost 8 bases, the J end lost 0 bases, and 14 bases lay between the germline ends. In DNA form, the CDR3 reads TGTGCCAGCTCACAGGCGAGGAGCTCCTACGAGCAGTACTTC. It specifies CASSQARSSYEQYF.

V gene TRBV5-1 combines with J gene TRBJ2-5, with TRBD2 matching 8 bases. The CDR3 is 14 residues long. CDR1 and CDR2 (germline): SGHRS, YFSETQ. Trimming removed 4 bases from V and 5 bases from J; junction bases left unmatched: 7. CDR3 loop: CASSRGTRVETQYF. For the CDR3, the DNA is TGCGCCAGCAGCCGAGGGACTAGGGTGGAGACCCAGTACTTC. Drawing the rest from reference TRBV5-1 and TRBJ2-5, the complete variable domain is KAGVTQTPRYLIKTRGQQVTLSCSPISGHRSVSWYQQTPGQGLQFLFEYFSETQRNKGNFPGRFSGRQFSNSRSEMNVSTLELGDSALYLCASSRGTRVETQYFGPGTRLLVL.

The chain employs TRBV7-2 and TRBJ2-3; D may be TRBD2 (5 bases). There are 14 residues in the CDR3. Germline CDR1 SGHTA, CDR2 FQGNSA. V lost 8 bases, J lost 2 bases, and 14 bases lay in between. CDR3 sequence: CASSDYLNTDTQYF. CDR3 sequence (DNA): TGTGCCAGCTCCGACTACTTAAACACAGATACGCAGTATTTT.

The V and J genes are TRBV6-1 and TRBJ2-2; 8 nucleotides match TRBD2. This CDR3 has 16 residues. V trimming: 3 bases; J trimming: 5 bases; junction bases outside the gene matches: 8. In germline, CDR1 is MNHNS, CDR2 SASEGT. The CDR3 sequence is CASSEQGLVGTGELFF. The CDR3 DNA reads as TGTGCCAGCAGTGAGCAGGGACTAGTGGGGACCGGGGAGCTGTTTTTT.

This clone occurred once. The chain combines TRBV18 with TRBJ1-3; maybe TRBD1 (6 bases). Germline V gene sequence: CDR1 KGHSH, CDR2 LQKENI. Trimming removed 3 bases from V and 1 base from J, with 7 bases in between. CDR3 length equals 14 residues. The CDR3 is CASSPRGSGNTIYF. In DNA, the CDR3 is TGTGCCAGCTCACCGAGGGGGTCTGGAAACACCATATATTTT.

V usage is TRBV7-9 and J usage is TRBJ1-1; 8 bases fit TRBD1. Germline assignment: CDR1 SEHNR and CDR2 FQNEAQ (reference sequence). The junction had 3 bases not matched to a gene; V was cut back by 3 bases and J by 6 bases. The CDR3 covers 13 residues. The CDR3 DNA reads TGTGCCAGCAGCTTTGACAGGGGACCTGAAGCTTTCTTT. This translates into CASSFDRGPEAFF.

The chain recombines TRBV19 with TRBJ1-1; D is undetermined. The length of the CDR3 is 16 residues. Trimming pared 4 bases from V and 1 base from J, leaving 16 bases between. Germline V CDR1 and CDR2: LNHDA, SQIVND (reference sequence). The chain's CDR3 is CASSSTEPNRNTEAFF. For the CDR3, the DNA is TGTGCCAGTAGTAGTACAGAACCAAACCGGAACACTGAAGCTTTCTTT.

V gene TRBV2 combines with J gene TRBJ2-2; 7 bases fit TRBD2. CDR1 and CDR2 (germline): SNHLY, FYNNEI. The ends lost 4 bases at V and 1 base at J; junction bases unmatched: 3. The CDR3 loop spans 15 amino acids. This CDR3 reads CASSGTGGNTGELFF. As DNA, the CDR3 is TGTGCCAGCAGTGGAACGGGAGGGAACACCGGGGAGCTGTTTTTT.

V usage is TRBV7-2 and J usage is TRBJ2-3; tentative D call: TRBD1 (7 bases). Trimming removed 5 bases from V and 4 bases from J, with 16 bases in between. This CDR3 is 15 amino acids long. Germline CDR1 and CDR2: SGHTA and FQGNSA. CDR3: CASSPGGGGADTQYF. Here the CDR3 DNA reads TGTGCCAGCAGCCCCGGTGGAGGGGGCGCAGATACGCAGTATTTT.

The count of this clone is one. It is unclear where the CDR3 begins or ends on the DNA, so no DNA is shown, and the CDR3 is as TCRdb lists it. The chain is built from TRBV12-5 and TRBJ2-7; the DNA was not used to check the table's D call, TRBD1. In germline, CDR1 is LGHNT, CDR2 FRNRAP. The CDR3 spans 24 amino acids, including both terminal residues. The CDR3 spells CASGLVRGTGNGLRPYEQYFGQYF.

The J gene is TRBJ2-7, the V gene TRBV6-1; 9 bases agree with TRBD2. Germline assignment: CDR1 MNHNS and CDR2 SASEGT. J was trimmed by 1 base and V by 4 bases; bases with no gene match: 5. The CDR3 spans 15 residues. In DNA form, the CDR3 reads TGTGCCAGCAGTGGGAGGACTAGCGAATCCTACGAGCAGTACTTC. Protein product: CASSGRTSESYEQYF.

This clone was counted once. V gene TRBV7-9 combines with J gene TRBJ2-5; 14 bases are a match to TRBD2. With the DNA end fitting TRBJ2-7 better, the J assignment may be wrong. The CDR3 runs to 17 residues. Germline V gives CDR1 SEHNR, CDR2 FQNEAQ (reference sequence). The CDR3 reads CASSPTSGRAGSYEQYF. The DNA for the CDR3 is TGTGCCAGCAGCCCGACTAGCGGGAGGGCAGGCTCCTACGAGCAGTACTTC.

This clone occurred a few times. CDR3 DNA: TGTGCCAGCAGACCCCCGGGGGACTATTCTGAAGCTTTCTTT. It specifies CASRPPGDYSEAFF. The chain uses TRBV14 and TRBJ1-1; D is perhaps TRBD1 (5 bases). CDR3 length equals 14 residues. In germline, CDR1 is SGHDN, CDR2 FVKESK. V lost 6 bases and J 6 bases, leaving 17 bases between the germline ends. Combining the CDR3 with reference TRBV14 and TRBJ1-1 gives the whole variable domain EAGVTQFPSHSVIEKGQTVTLRCDPISGHDNLYWYRRVMGKEIKFLLHFVKESKQDESGMPNNRFLAERTGGTYSTLKVQPAELEDSGVYFCASRPPGDYSEAFFGQGTRLTVV.

V and J are TRBV30 and TRBJ2-3, with TRBD1 as a possible D gene (5 bases). Trimming removed 3 bases at V and 2 bases at J, with 12 bases between. This CDR3 comprises 14 residues. CDR1 is GTSNPN, CDR2 SVGIG, per germline (reference sequence). CDR3 sequence reads: CAWSGQTLTDTQYF. CDR3 DNA sequence: TGTGCCTGGAGCGGACAAACCCTCACAGATACGCAGTATTTT.

This chain uses TRBV30 with TRBJ1-2; no firm D call. This CDR3 has 18 residues. Trimming left V 0 bases short and J 1 base short, with 21 bases between. Germline V gene sequence: CDR1 GTSNPN, CDR2 SVGIG (reference sequence). The CDR3 loop is CAWSVVFVRSRDNYGYTF. CDR3 in DNA: TGTGCCTGGAGTGTTGTATTCGTACGGTCACGAGATAACTATGGCTACACCTTC.

V usage is TRBV30 and J usage is TRBJ1-4, with TRBD1 matching 7 bases. Germline V lookup: CDR1 GTSNPN, CDR2 SVGIG (reference sequence). The CDR3 contains 11 residues. The ends lost 4 bases at V and 10 bases at J; junction bases unmatched: 3. CDR3 DNA sequence: TGTGCCTGGACCTCAGGGGGAAAACTGTTTTTT. Amino acids: CAWTSGGKLFF.

The CDR3 loop reads CASKNRYQETQYF. The CDR3 DNA follows: TGTGCCAGCAAGAACAGGTACCAAGAGACCCAGTACTTC. The gene calls are TRBV2 and TRBJ2-5, with a weak D call TRBD1 (5 bases). The V end was cut by 7 bases, the J end by 0 bases, with 9 bases between. Germline values: CDR1 SNHLY, CDR2 FYNNEI. This CDR3 contains 13 residues.

The chain combines TRBV28 with TRBJ2-7; the match to TRBD2 covers 13 bases. CDR1 and CDR2 (germline): MDHEN, SYDVKM. With 6 bases clipped from V and 3 bases from J, the junction kept 8 bases outside the gene matches. The CDR3 is made up of 16 amino acids. The CDR3 is CASRGGTSGNGYEQYF. Here the CDR3 DNA reads TGTGCCAGCAGAGGGGGGACTAGCGGGAACGGCTACGAGCAGTACTTC.

The chain has TRBV30 and TRBJ2-7, with a possible D match to TRBD2 (5 bases). CDR1 and CDR2 from the germline V gene are GTSNPN and SVGIG (reference sequence). This CDR3 contains 12 residues. V was clipped by 8 bases and J by 0 bases, with 11 bases between them. This CDR3 is CARRGSSYEQYF. In nucleotides, the CDR3 is TGTGCCCGCCGAGGGAGCTCCTACGAGCAGTACTTC.

The chain links TRBV30 to TRBJ2-3; TRBD2 agrees at 10 bases. Germline lookup yields CDR1 GTSNPN and CDR2 SVGIG (reference sequence). This CDR3 is 15 amino acids long. With V trimmed by 1 base and J by 8 bases, 9 bases remained unmatched. The CDR3 DNA reads as TGTGCCTGGAGTGCCCGAGCTAGCGGGGGTACTACGCAGTATTTT. Translation: CAWSARASGGTTQYF.

This chain connects TRBV7-8 to TRBJ2-5; 9 nucleotides match TRBD2. CDR1 and CDR2 (germline): SGHVS, FQNEAQ. CDR3 size: 15 residues. J gave up 0 bases and V 2 bases, and 1 base lay outside the gene matches. The CDR3 DNA reads TGTGCCAGCAGCTTAACTAGCGGGTACCAAGAGACCCAGTACTTC. Its translation: CASSLTSGYQETQYF.